The text below deals with one T cell receptor beta chain. Its antigen is unidentified. The primer mix had 60 Vbeta and 13 Jbeta primers. The repertoire was sequenced with immunoSEQ multiplex PCR; TCRdb's copy has only in-frame clones and lacks some. The sample has 140,000 to 150,000 clones; around 80% are singletons. This specimen comes from a study of cytomegalovirus exposure and HLA in healthy donors. Study conclusions and caveats: In vitro testing confirmed a few CMV-associated chains as specific for CMV antigens. Certain sequence variants were highly shared and formed a cluster, and this cluster was likely a sequencing artifact. A later analysis associated 16,000 or so TCR beta sequences with HLA alleles at a 0.05 false discovery rate.

The CDR3 runs to 14 residues. J gave up 2 bases and V 5 bases, and 5 bases lay outside the gene matches. Germline values: CDR1 MNHNS, CDR2 SASEGT. This receptor was taken from a female donor in good health and CMV-seronegative. The sample comprised PBMCs. The chain has TRBV6-1 and TRBJ1-1, with 7 bases identical to TRBD1. The CDR3 nucleotides read TGTGCCAGCAGTACGACAGGGACAAACACTGAAGCTTTCTTT. Its protein is CASSTTGTNTEAFF.